This T cell receptor (beta chain) was sequenced for a study of lymphopenia after photon versus proton radiotherapy. In the case of this clone: The antigen remains unidentified.

Only in-frame clones appear in the TCRdb table, and some are missing; sequencing was by immunoSEQ multiplex PCR. The table lists about 2,900 clones, 85% to 95% of them singletons, with 1.9% in the top ten. Notes on the study in general: After the lymphocyte nadir, photon-treated repertoires showed oligoclonal expansion, especially of CD8+ Temra cells. In patients who died, overall survival fell as post-nadir TCR diversity dropped more. Under photons, naive T cells and diversity fell while effector/memory populations rose. Survival link was tested only in deceased patients; proton benefit remains a possibility.

The sequence was obtained from a woman aged 70 to 79 with pancreatic cancer. Material: peripheral blood, obtained from a patient treated with photon-based radiotherapy.

CDR3 in amino acids: CASSPMTSGPTYEQYF. The CDR3 nucleotides read TGTGCCAGCAGCCCGATGACTAGCGGCCCTACCTACGAGCAGTACTTC. V is TRBV9 and J is TRBJ2-7; 9 positions agree with TRBD2. V was clipped by 4 bases and J by 2 bases; unmatched bases: 10. The CDR3 length is 16 residues. From germline, CDR1 is SGDLS and CDR2 YYNGEE.